This T cell receptor beta chain originates from a study of human T cells and chemical hapten exposure. At the level of the study: A patient group, mainly female, showed alopecia areata, totalis or universalis.

Germline CDR1 SEHNR, CDR2 FQNEAQ (reference sequence). The CDR3 runs to 14 residues. Each cDNA molecule in the library carried unique molecular identifiers. TCRdb re-called the RACE reads with MiXCR, one entry per CDR3 protein. This repertoire shows 70,000 to 100,000 distinct CDR3 sequences, 7% to 8% found once; its top ten account for under 2%. As to time point: patch test 1, 2 weeks after DPC sensitization. Treatment given: therapeutic diphenylcyclopropenone sensitization with weekly scalp DPC. Regarding this clonotype: This may be a read error: a much more frequent sequence differs by one nucleotide.

This sample comprised whole blood, obtained in connection with sensitization to the hapten diphenylcyclopropenone (DPC). V and J are TRBV7-9 and TRBJ1-4; TRBD1 might be the D (5 bases). The origin of this receptor is a woman aged 25-40 years with alopecia areata. Some clones in this sample may be carry-over from other donors' samples. This CDR3 reads CASSLALGDEKLYF. Written as DNA, the CDR3 is TGTGCCAGCAGCTTAGCACTGGGGGATGAAAAACTGTATTTT. The full variable domain, in which reference TRBV7-9 and TRBJ1-4 provide the parts outside the CDR3, is DTGVSQNPRHKITKRGQNVTFRCDPISEHNRLYWYRQTLGQGPEFLTYFQNEAQLEKSRLLSDRFSAERPKGSFSTLEIQRTEQGDSAMYLCASSLALGDEKLYFGSGTQLSVL.